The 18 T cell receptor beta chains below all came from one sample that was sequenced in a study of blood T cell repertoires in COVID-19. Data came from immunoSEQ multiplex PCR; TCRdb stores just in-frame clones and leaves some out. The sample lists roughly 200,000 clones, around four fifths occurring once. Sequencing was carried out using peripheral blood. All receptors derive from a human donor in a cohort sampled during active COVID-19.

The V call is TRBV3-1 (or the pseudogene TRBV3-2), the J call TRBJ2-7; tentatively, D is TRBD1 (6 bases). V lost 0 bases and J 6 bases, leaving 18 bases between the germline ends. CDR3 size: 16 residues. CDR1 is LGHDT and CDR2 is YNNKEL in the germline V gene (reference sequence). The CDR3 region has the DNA TGTGCCAGCAGCCAAGATCTGAGGACAGATTCGTTCGAGCAGTACGTC. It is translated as CASSQDLRTDSFEQYV.

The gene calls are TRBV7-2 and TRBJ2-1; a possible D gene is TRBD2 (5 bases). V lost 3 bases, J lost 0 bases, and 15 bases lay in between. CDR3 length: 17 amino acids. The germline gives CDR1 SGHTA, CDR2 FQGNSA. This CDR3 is CASSFTRLGSSYNEQFF. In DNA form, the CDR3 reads TGTGCCAGCAGCTTTACACGGCTGGGGAGCTCCTACAATGAGCAGTTCTTC.

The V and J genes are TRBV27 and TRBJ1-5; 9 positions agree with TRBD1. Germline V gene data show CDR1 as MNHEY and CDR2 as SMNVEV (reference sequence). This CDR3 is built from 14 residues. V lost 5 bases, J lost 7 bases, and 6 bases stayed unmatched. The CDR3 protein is CASSLGQGKQPQHF. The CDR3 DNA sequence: TGTGCCAGCAGTCTCGGACAGGGGAAACAGCCCCAGCATTTT.

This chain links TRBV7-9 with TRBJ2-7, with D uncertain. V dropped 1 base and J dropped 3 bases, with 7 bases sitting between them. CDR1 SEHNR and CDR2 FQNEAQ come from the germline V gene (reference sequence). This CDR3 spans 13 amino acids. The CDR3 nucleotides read TGTGCCAGCAGCTTAGAGACATACTACGAGCAGTACTTC. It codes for CASSLETYYEQYF.

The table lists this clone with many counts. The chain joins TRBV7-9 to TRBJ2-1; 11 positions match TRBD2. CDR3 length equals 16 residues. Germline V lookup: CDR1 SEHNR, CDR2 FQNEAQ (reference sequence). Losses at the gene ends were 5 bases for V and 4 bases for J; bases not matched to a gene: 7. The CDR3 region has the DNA TGTGCCAGCAGCAAACTAGCGGGGGAACTTTACAATGAGCAGTTCTTC. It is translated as CASSKLAGELYNEQFF.

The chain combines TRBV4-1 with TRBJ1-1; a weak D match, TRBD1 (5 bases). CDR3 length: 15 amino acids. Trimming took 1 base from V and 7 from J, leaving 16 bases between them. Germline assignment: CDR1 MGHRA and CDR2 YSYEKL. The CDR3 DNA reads TGCGCCAGCAGCCAAGGGGGTTTTGGGGGGTTTGAAGCTTTCTTT. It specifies CASSQGGFGGFEAFF.

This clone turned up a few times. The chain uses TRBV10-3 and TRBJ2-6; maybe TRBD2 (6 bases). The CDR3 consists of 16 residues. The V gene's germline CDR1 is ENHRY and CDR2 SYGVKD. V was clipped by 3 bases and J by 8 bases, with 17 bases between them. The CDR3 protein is CAISDKKGRSTNVLTF. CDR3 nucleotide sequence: TGTGCCATCAGTGATAAGAAGGGGAGGTCGACCAACGTCCTGACTTTC.

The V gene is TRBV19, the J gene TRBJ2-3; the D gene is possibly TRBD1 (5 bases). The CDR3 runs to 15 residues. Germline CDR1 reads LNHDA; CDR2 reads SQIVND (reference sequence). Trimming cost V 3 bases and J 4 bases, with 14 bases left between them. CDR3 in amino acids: CASSIGAGSADTQYF. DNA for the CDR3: TGTGCCAGTAGTATTGGCGCAGGGTCGGCAGATACGCAGTATTTT.

CDR3 DNA: TGTGCCAGCAGGAGAACAGGGAGCACTGAAGCTTTCTTT. Its translation: CASRRTGSTEAFF. This chain joins TRBV6-5 and TRBJ1-1; tentatively, D is TRBD1 (6 bases). V was pared by 6 bases and J by 4 bases, with 12 bases between. The germline V gene has CDR1 MNHEY and CDR2 SVGAGI. This CDR3 comprises 13 residues.

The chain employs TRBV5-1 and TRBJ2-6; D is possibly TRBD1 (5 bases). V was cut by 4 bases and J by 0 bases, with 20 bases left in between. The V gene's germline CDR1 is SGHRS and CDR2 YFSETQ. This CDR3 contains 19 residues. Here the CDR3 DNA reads TGCGCCAGCAGCCGCCTTCGACAGCAGGGCCCCTCTGGGGCCAACGTCCTGACTTTC. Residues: CASSRLRQQGPSGANVLTF.

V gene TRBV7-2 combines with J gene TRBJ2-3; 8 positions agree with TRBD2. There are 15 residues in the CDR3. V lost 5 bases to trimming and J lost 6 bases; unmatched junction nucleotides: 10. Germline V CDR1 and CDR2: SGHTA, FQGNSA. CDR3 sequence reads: CASSRGGLARDTQYF. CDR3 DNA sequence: TGTGCCAGCAGCCGGGGGGGGCTAGCGCGGGATACGCAGTATTTT. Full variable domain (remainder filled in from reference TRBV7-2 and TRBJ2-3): GAGVSQSPSNKVTEKGKDVELRCDPISGHTALYWYRQSLGQGLEFLIYFQGNSAPDKSGLPSDRFSAERTGGSVSTLTIQRTQQEDSAVYLCASSRGGLARDTQYFGPGTRLTVL.

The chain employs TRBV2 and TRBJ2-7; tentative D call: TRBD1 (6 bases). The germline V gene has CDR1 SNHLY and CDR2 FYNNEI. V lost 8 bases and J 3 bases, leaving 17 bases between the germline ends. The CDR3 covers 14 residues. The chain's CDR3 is CASYHSAGVYEQYV. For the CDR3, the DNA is TGTGCCAGCTACCATTCGGCAGGGGTCTACGAGCAGTACGTC.

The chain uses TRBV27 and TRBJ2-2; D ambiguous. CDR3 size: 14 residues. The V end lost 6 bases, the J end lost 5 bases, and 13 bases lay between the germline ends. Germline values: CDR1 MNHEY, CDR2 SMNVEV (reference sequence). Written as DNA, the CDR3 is TGTGCCAGCAGCCGTATAGTAGAAACCGGGGAGCTGTTTTTT. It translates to CASSRIVETGELFF.

Here the CDR3 reads CASSARYKGTEAFF. CDR3 sequence (DNA): TGTGCCAGCAGCGCGCGCTATAAGGGGACTGAAGCTTTCTTT. This chain joins TRBV7-3 and TRBJ1-1; the D gene is possibly TRBD1 (5 bases). The CDR3 covers 14 residues. V dropped 5 bases and J dropped 5 bases, with 15 bases sitting between them. CDR1 and CDR2 (germline): SGHTA, FQGTGA.

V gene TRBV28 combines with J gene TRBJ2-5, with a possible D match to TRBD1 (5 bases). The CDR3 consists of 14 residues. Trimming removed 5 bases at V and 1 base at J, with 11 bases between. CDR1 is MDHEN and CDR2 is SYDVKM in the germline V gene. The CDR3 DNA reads TGTGCCAGCAGTCTTGGTAGGGGCCAAGAGACCCAGTACTTC. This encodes CASSLGRGQETQYF.

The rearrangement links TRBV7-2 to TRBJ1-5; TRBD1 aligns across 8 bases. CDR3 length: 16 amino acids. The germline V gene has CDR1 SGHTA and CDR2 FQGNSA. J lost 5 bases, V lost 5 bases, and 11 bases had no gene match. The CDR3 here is CASSALLRGQYQPQHF. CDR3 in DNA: TGTGCCAGCAGCGCGCTGCTCAGGGGGCAGTATCAGCCCCAGCATTTT.

The CDR3 DNA is TGTGCCAGCCGGGGACTAGCGGGGGGGAGCTCCTACAATGAGCAGTTCTTC. The encoded protein is CASRGLAGGSSYNEQFF. The chain recombines TRBV4-2 with TRBJ2-1, with 16 positions matching TRBD2. The CDR3 spans 17 residues. Germline V gives CDR1 LGHNA, CDR2 YNFKEQ. V dropped 8 bases and J dropped 0; count of bases not matched to a gene: 4.

The CDR3 loop reads CASGEGNYGYTF. The CDR3, as DNA: TGTGCCTCAGGGGAGGGTAACTATGGCTACACCTTC. The chain recombines TRBV7-9 with TRBJ1-2, with D possibly being TRBD1 (6 bases). CDR3 length equals 12 residues. Germline V lookup: CDR1 SEHNR, CDR2 FQNEAQ (reference sequence). V shed 11 bases and J shed 1 base, with 11 bases lying between them. Supplemented by reference TRBV7-9 and TRBJ1-2, the full variable domain reads DTGVSQNPRHKITKRGQNVTFRCDPISEHNRLYWYRQTLGQGPEFLTYFQNEAQLEKSRLLSDRFSAERPKGSFSTLEIQRTEQGDSAMYLCASGEGNYGYTFGSGTRLTVV.